The next 31 T cell receptor beta chains were all read from a single sample in a study of vaccination and CD4 T cells after COVID-19. The Oncomine TCR Beta short-read assay sequenced DNA from cultured CD4+ T cells. TCRdb redid the calling of the PCR reads with MiXCR, one entry per CDR3 protein. The sample contains approximately 23,000 distinct CDR3 sequences, about 50% of which appear only once. No antigen has been assigned to these receptors. The treatment denotes: approximately 11-day PBMC culture with coronavirus spike peptide pools or control peptides (ViraFEST assay). The sequencing here drew on CD4+ T cells from blood, cultured in vitro, taken before SARS-CoV-2 vaccination. The origin of the receptors is a human donor who received a COVID-19 vaccine.

The chain has TRBV6-5 and TRBJ2-5; TRBD2 might be the D (6 bases). Between the trimmed V and J ends, which lost 6 bases and 5 bases, there was a span of 10 bases. Germline lookup yields CDR1 MNHEY and CDR2 SVGAGI. The CDR3 runs 12 residues. The CDR3 here is CASRYLAETQYF. CDR3 DNA sequence: TGTGCCAGCAGATACCTAGCGGAGACCCAGTACTTC.

A few counts support this clonotype. J is TRBJ2-7 and V is TRBV20-1; no reliable D call. Germline lookup yields CDR1 DFQATT and CDR2 SNEGSKA (reference sequence). CDR3 length: 13 amino acids. V was pared by 3 bases and J by 7 bases, with 16 bases between. As DNA, the CDR3 is TGCAGTGCTAGTGACCCCCGGGCTCGAGAGCAGTACTTC. This encodes CSASDPRAREQYF.

This rearrangement joins TRBV12-3 or TRBV12-4 to TRBJ1-1, with TRBD1 as a possible D gene (5 bases). This CDR3 is 14 amino acids long. Trimming removed 5 bases from V and 1 base from J, with 11 bases in between. Here the CDR3 DNA reads TGTGCCAGCAGTCTCTCAGGGACGAACACTGAAGCTTTCTTT. Protein: CASSLSGTNTEAFF.

This clonotype has a handful of counts. The J gene is TRBJ2-1, the V gene TRBV10-2; 8 nucleotides align to TRBD2. CDR1 and CDR2 from the germline V gene are WSHSY and SAAADI. Losses at the gene ends were 4 bases for V and 7 bases for J; bases not matched to a gene: 9. The length of the CDR3 is 15 residues. The CDR3 is CASSVTSGLGNEQFF. The CDR3 region has the DNA TGCGCCAGCAGTGTCACTAGCGGCTTGGGGAATGAGCAGTTCTTC.

Of note for this clonotype: At one boundary the junction diverges from the germline segment, which might be a read error. This CDR3 is CASNRGPTDTRYF. CDR3 nucleotide sequence: TGTGCCAGCAATCGGGGGCCCACAGATACGCGGTATTTT. The V call is TRBV7-2, the J call TRBJ2-3; TRBD1 or TRBD2 may be the D gene (6 bases each). Germline V gene data show CDR1 as SGHTA and CDR2 as FQGNSA. CDR3 length: 13 residues. Combining the CDR3 with reference TRBV7-2 and TRBJ2-3 gives the whole variable domain GAGVSQSPSNKVTEKGKDVELRCDPISGHTALYWYRQSLGQGLEFLIYFQGNSAPDKSGLPSDRFSAERTGGSVSTLTIQRTQQEDSAVYLCASNRGPTDTRYFGPGTRLTVL.

The chain joins TRBV6-1 to TRBJ2-7; D not certain. This CDR3 is built from 13 residues. Trimming left V 6 bases short and J 1 base short, with 10 bases between. Germline CDR1 MNHNS, CDR2 SASEGT. CDR3 nucleotides: TGTGCCAGCAGCCACGCCAGGTCCTACGAGCAGTACTTC. Translated, it gives CASSHARSYEQYF.

The V call is TRBV19, the J call TRBJ1-6, with 7 bases matching TRBD1. The V gene end was trimmed by 8 bases and the J gene end by 5 bases; junction bases not matched to a gene: 6. From germline, CDR1 is LNHDA and CDR2 SQIVND (reference sequence). This CDR3 contains 14 residues. CDR3 bases: TGTGCCAGTGCTCCGGGACAGCATAATTCACCCCTCCACTTT. Amino acid sequence: CASAPGQHNSPLHF.

This clonotype was seen a handful of times. This chain joins TRBV12-3 or TRBV12-4 and TRBJ1-5, with no clear D. The germline V and J ends were trimmed by 3 bases and 11 bases, with 14 bases remaining between them. The CDR3 has 13 residues. The CDR3 spells CASSFRVKRAQHF. For the CDR3, the DNA is TGTGCCAGCAGTTTTCGGGTCAAGAGGGCCCAGCATTTT.

The chain is built from TRBV23-1 and TRBJ2-5; D remains unclear. TRBV23-1 is recorded as an ORF, its role being uncertain. CDR3 length: 16 residues. V lost 1 base and J lost 7, with 19 bases in between. The CDR3 nucleotides are TGCGCCAGCAGTCAATATTGGGCACCCCGTTCTGGGACCCAGTACTTC. Protein sequence: CASSQYWAPRSGTQYF.

A few counts support this clonotype. The chain couples TRBV12-3 or TRBV12-4 to TRBJ2-5; 7 bases are a match to TRBD2. The length of the CDR3 is 15 residues. V shed 4 bases, J shed 5 bases, and the junction held 10 bases outside the gene matches. In DNA form, the CDR3 reads TGTGCCAGCAGTTACCGGGACTACGGATTTGAGACCCAGTACTTC. This gives the protein CASSYRDYGFETQYF.

The gene calls are TRBV7-2 and TRBJ2-7, with TRBD2 matching over 7 bases. Trimming removed 3 bases from V and 6 bases from J; junction bases left unmatched: 5. The V gene's germline CDR1 is SGHTA and CDR2 FQGNSA. This CDR3 is built from 13 residues. In DNA, the CDR3 is TGTGCCAGCAGCTTTGGGGGGGGGACCGAGCAGTACTTC. Its protein product is CASSFGGGTEQYF.

This clonotype came up a few times. This sequence joins TRBV6-1 and TRBJ1-6; D call uncertain. CDR1 is MNHNS and CDR2 is SASEGT in the germline V gene. V was pared by 6 bases and J by 8 bases, with 17 bases between. The CDR3 runs to 15 residues. This CDR3 is CASSITIGEDSPLHF. CDR3 nucleotides: TGTGCCAGCAGCATAACCATAGGTGAAGATTCACCCCTCCACTTT.

This clonotype was seen just once. One junction end does not reproduce the germline sequence, and a read error may be involved. The rearrangement uses TRBV12-3 or TRBV12-4 and TRBJ1-2; TRBD1 agrees at 10 bases. CDR3 length: 12 residues. The CDR3 DNA sequence: TGTGCCAGCAGCGACAGGGGGCCCTCCAGGGCCTTC. It codes for CASSDRGPSRAF.

This rearrangement joins TRBV12-3 or TRBV12-4 to TRBJ1-2; D gene ambiguous. The CDR3 contains 15 residues. V was pared by 1 base and J by 4 bases, with 13 bases between. CDR3: CASSLGEAPLYGYTF. CDR3 nucleotide sequence: TGTGCCAGCAGTTTAGGAGAGGCGCCCCTCTATGGCTACACCTTC.

This clonotype has a single count. The chain uses TRBV6-1 and TRBJ2-1; either TRBD1 or TRBD2 may supply D (5 bases each). The CDR3 spans 15 residues. CDR1 and CDR2 from the germline V gene are MNHNS and SASEGT. V gave up 8 bases and J gave up 2 bases, with 16 bases separating them. The DNA of the CDR3 is TGTGCCAGCGACGTTGACAGCGGCGCCTACAATGAGCAGTTCTTC. It yields the protein CASDVDSGAYNEQFF.

The rearrangement uses TRBV12-3 or TRBV12-4 and TRBJ1-1, with 10 nucleotides matching TRBD1. The V segment lost 6 bases and the J segment 6 bases; nucleotides outside the gene matches: 7. This CDR3 spans 14 amino acids. The CDR3 loop is CASRGQGTYSEAFF. The CDR3, as DNA: TGTGCCAGCAGGGGACAGGGGACCTATTCTGAAGCTTTCTTT.

The chain uses TRBV20-1 and TRBJ1-2; the D is unclear. The germline V and J ends were trimmed by 6 bases and 2 bases, with 13 bases remaining between them. This CDR3 comprises 13 residues. The germline V gene has CDR1 DFQATT and CDR2 SNEGSKA (reference sequence). CDR3 protein: CSADRAANYGYTF. Here the CDR3 DNA reads TGCAGTGCAGATCGGGCCGCGAACTATGGCTACACCTTC.

The chain employs TRBV5-8 and TRBJ2-7; TRBD1 might be the D (5 bases). This CDR3 comprises 13 residues. Germline V gene data show CDR1 as SGHTS and CDR2 as YDEGEE. Trimming stripped 3 bases from V and 7 bases from J, with 14 bases between. The CDR3 sequence: CASSSRVSREQYF. The CDR3 DNA reads TGTGCCAGCAGCTCCAGGGTGTCACGAGAGCAGTACTTC.

This clonotype showed up just once. J is TRBJ2-2 and V is TRBV6-5; D call uncertain. The CDR3 contains 14 residues. Germline V lookup: CDR1 MNHEY, CDR2 SVGAGI. V was trimmed by 4 bases and J by 4 bases, leaving 10 bases between them. The CDR3 region is CASSSYSGTGELFF. The DNA for the CDR3 is TGTGCCAGCAGTTCGTACTCTGGCACCGGGGAGCTGTTTTTT.

J is TRBJ2-2 and V is TRBV7-9; a weak D match, TRBD1 (5 bases). Germline V lookup: CDR1 SEHNR, CDR2 FQNEAQ (reference sequence). The CDR3 totals 16 residues. The V end lost 3 bases, the J end lost 6 bases, and 17 bases lay between the germline ends. The CDR3 nucleotides read TGTGCCAGCAGCTTGTTACGGCAGGGAACAGCCGGGGAGCTGTTTTTT. Its protein is CASSLLRQGTAGELFF.

The chain is built from TRBV6-5 and TRBJ1-1; D gene unclear. V was pared by 3 bases and J by 5 bases, with 4 bases between. CDR1 is MNHEY, CDR2 SVGAGI, per germline. The CDR3 has 11 residues. The DNA for the CDR3 is TGTGCCAGCAGTTATTTAACTGAAGCTTTCTTT. Translation gives CASSYLTEAFF.

This clonotype was seen only a few times. This sequence joins TRBV11-3 and TRBJ2-3, with TRBD2 matching 8 bases. Germline V gives CDR1 SGHNT, CDR2 YENEEA. The CDR3 totals 15 residues. With 3 bases clipped from V and 6 bases from J, the junction kept 8 bases outside the gene matches. CDR3 bases: TGTGCCAGCAGCTTCGTTAGCGGGGTCAGGGATACGCAGTATTTT. Its translation is CASSFVSGVRDTQYF.

CDR3 sequence (DNA): TGCGCCAGCAGCCTGACAGGGGACGGAAACACCATATATTTT. Protein product: CASSLTGDGNTIYF. This sequence joins TRBV5-1 and TRBJ1-3, with 8 bases that match TRBD1. This CDR3 contains 14 residues. J was trimmed by 4 bases and V by 4 bases; bases with no gene match: 4. The germline CDR1 and CDR2 sequences are SGHRS and YFSETQ.

The sample holds a few counts of this clonotype. V is TRBV10-3 and J is TRBJ2-3, with D possibly matching TRBD2 (6 bases). Looked up from germline, CDR1 is ENHRY and CDR2 is SYGVKD. V was trimmed by 4 bases and J by 0 bases, leaving 14 bases between them. This CDR3 contains 16 residues. CDR3 in DNA: TGTGCCATCAGTGCGTGGGGGGTGACCAGCACAGATACGCAGTATTTT. Amino acid sequence: CAISAWGVTSTDTQYF.

V usage is TRBV18 and J usage is TRBJ2-1, with 9 bases aligning to TRBD1. V lost 6 bases, J lost 10 bases, and 13 bases stayed unmatched. This CDR3 has 15 amino acids. Per germline, CDR1 KGHSH and CDR2 LQKENI. The CDR3: CASSHRDRVIGEQFF. The CDR3 DNA is TGTGCCAGCTCCCACCGGGACAGGGTAATCGGCGAGCAGTTCTTC.

The chain joins TRBV21-1 to TRBJ1-5. TRBV21-1 is a documented pseudogene. The CDR3 loop spans 14 amino acids. CDR3 sequence (DNA): TGTGCCAGCAGCAAAAAAGTTAGCAATCAGCCCCAGCATTTT. This codes for CASSKKVSNQPQHF.

The rearrangement joins TRBV20-1 to TRBJ1-6; TRBD1 is a possible D gene (5 bases). Trimming took off 1 base at V and 4 bases at J, with 11 bases between the two ends. This CDR3 region has 15 residues. Germline V gives CDR1 DFQATT, CDR2 SNEGSKA (reference sequence). The DNA of the CDR3 is TGCAGTGCTAGAGTCCAGGGAGGGTATAATTCACCCCTCCACTTT. Amino acid sequence: CSARVQGGYNSPLHF.

Only a few counts were recorded for this clonotype. CDR3 loop: CSARDLGRNNYGYTF. The CDR3 coding sequence is TGCAGTGCTAGAGATCTAGGCAGAAATAACTATGGCTACACCTTC. The chain employs TRBV20-1 and TRBJ1-2; D not resolved. CDR3 length equals 15 residues. Germline assignment: CDR1 DFQATT and CDR2 SNEGSKA (reference sequence). The germline V and J ends were trimmed by 0 bases and 1 base, with 12 bases remaining between them.

This clonotype appeared a few times. The genes are TRBV7-9 and TRBJ1-1; unclear D gene. The CDR3 has 12 residues. Per germline, CDR1 SEHNR and CDR2 FQNEAQ (reference sequence). CDR3 region: CAEGGPPVEAFF. In nucleotides, the CDR3 is TGTGCGGAGGGAGGGCCGCCGGTTGAAGCTTTCTTT.

This clonotype was recorded a few times. This chain links TRBV24-1 with TRBJ2-3; a weak D match, TRBD1 (6 bases). The V gene's germline CDR1 is KGHDR and CDR2 SFDVKD. This CDR3 region has 14 residues. V was pared by 4 bases and J by 6 bases, with 13 bases between. The CDR3 DNA sequence: TGTGCCACCAGTGACCCCCAGGGGAAGGATACGCAGTATTTT. Translated: CATSDPQGKDTQYF.

The chain joins TRBV6-1 to TRBJ2-7; 11 bases are a match to TRBD2. V lost 8 bases, J lost 3 bases, and 6 bases stayed unmatched. Looked up from germline, CDR1 is MNHNS and CDR2 is SASEGT. This CDR3 comprises 14 residues. The DNA of the CDR3 is TGTGCCAGCGGGGGGACTAGCGGAAACTACGAGCAGTACTTC. It encodes CASGGTSGNYEQYF.